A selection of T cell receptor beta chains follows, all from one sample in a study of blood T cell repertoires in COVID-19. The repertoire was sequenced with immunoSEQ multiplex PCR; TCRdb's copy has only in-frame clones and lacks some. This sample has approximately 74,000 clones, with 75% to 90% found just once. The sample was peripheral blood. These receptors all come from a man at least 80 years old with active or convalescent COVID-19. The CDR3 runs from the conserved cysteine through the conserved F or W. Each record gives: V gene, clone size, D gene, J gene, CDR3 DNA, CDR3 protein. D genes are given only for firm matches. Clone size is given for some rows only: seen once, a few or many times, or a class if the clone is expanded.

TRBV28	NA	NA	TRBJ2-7	TGTGCCAGCACCCGGGGACTCTACGAGCAGTACTTC	CASTRGLYEQYF
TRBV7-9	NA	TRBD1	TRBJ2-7	TGTGCCAGCAGCTTACAGGGGGCCCAGCAGTACTTC	CASSLQGAQQYF
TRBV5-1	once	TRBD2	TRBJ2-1	TGCGCCAGCAGCTACGGACTAGCGGACTACAATGAGCAGTTCTTC	CASSYGLADYNEQFF
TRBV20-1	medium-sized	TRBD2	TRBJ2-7	TGCAGTGCTAGTTCACTAGCGGGGACTACCTACGAGCAGTACTTC	CSASSLAGTTYEQYF
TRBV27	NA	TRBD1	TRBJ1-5	TGTGCCAGCAGTCCAGGGACAGTAAAAGGGGCGCCCCAGCATTTT	CASSPGTVKGAPQHF
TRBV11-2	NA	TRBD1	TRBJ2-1	TGTGCCAGCAGCTCCTTGCGGACAGGACCCATCTCCTACAATGAGCAGTTCTTC	CASSSLRTGPISYNEQFF
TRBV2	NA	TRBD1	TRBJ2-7	TGTGCCAGCAGTGTTCCCGGACAGGGGGCCTACGAGCAGTACTTC	CASSVPGQGAYEQYF
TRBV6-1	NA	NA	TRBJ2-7	TGTGCCAGCAGTGATCCCTCCGAGCAGTACTTC	CASSDPSEQYF
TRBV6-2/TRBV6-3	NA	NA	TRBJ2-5	TGTGCCAGCAGTTCCACTCGGGGGTCTGAGACCCAGTACTTC	CASSSTRGSETQYF
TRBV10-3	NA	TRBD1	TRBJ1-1	TGTGCCATCAGTGAGGGACAGGGGATGGGGAACACTGAAGCTTTCTTT	CAISEGQGMGNTEAFF
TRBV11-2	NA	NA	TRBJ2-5	TGTGCCAGCAGCTACGGACAGCGAGAGACCCAGTACTTC	CASSYGQRETQYF
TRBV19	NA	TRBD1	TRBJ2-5	TGTGCCAGTAGTATATCAAAATGGCAGGGGGCACAAGAGACCCAGTACTTC	CASSISKWQGAQETQYF
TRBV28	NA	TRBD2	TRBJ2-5	TGTGCCAGCAGTTCGACGGGGGGTAGGGAGACCCAGTACTTC	CASSSTGGRETQYF
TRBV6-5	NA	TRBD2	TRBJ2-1	TGTGCCAGCAGACTTAGCGGGGGAGCTTACAATGAGCAGTTCTTC	CASRLSGGAYNEQFF
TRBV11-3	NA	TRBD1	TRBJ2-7	TGTGCCAGCAGCTCGACAGGGGTCTACGAGCAGTACTTC	CASSSTGVYEQYF
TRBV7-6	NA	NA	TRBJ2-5	TGTGCCAGCAGCCAAGGGGTCAAGCGAGGAGAGACCCAGTACTTC	CASSQGVKRGETQYF
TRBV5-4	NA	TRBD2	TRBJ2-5	TGTGCCAGCAGCTTGTTCCTAGCGGGAGACCAAGAGACCCAGTACTTC	CASSLFLAGDQETQYF
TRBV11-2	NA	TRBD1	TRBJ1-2	TGTGCCAGCAGCCGGGACAGGGCGGGGGACAGCTATGGCTACACCTTC	CASSRDRAGDSYGYTF
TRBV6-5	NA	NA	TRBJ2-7	TGTGCCAGCAGTTACTTTGGACCGGGGGTATCGGAGCAGTACTTC	CASSYFGPGVSEQYF
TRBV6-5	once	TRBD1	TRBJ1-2	TGTGCCAGCAGTTACATACGGACAGGGGGTTCTTATGGCTACACCTTC	CASSYIRTGGSYGYTF
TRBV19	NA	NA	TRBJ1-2	TGTGCCAGTAGACCCCAGGGAACATATGGCTACACCTTC	CASRPQGTYGYTF
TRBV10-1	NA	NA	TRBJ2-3	TGCGCCAGCTCTGACAGAAGCACAGATACGCAGTATTTT	CASSDRSTDTQYF
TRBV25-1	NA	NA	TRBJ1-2	TGTGCCAGCAGTGACAGGGAACCAAACTACACCTTC	CASSDREPNYTF
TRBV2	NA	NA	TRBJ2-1	TGTGCCAGCAGTGCCGTCAGTTGGTACAATGAGCAGTTCTTC	CASSAVSWYNEQFF
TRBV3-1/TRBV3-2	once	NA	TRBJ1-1	TGTGCCAGCAGCCAAGATATGCGGCTCACTGAAGCTTTCTTT	CASSQDMRLTEAFF
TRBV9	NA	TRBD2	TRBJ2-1	TGTGCCAGCAGCCCCCGAGGAGCGGGAGGTGGTCACAATGAGCAGTTCTTC	CASSPRGAGGGHNEQFF
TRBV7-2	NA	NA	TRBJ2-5	TGTGCCAGCAGCTTAGCGTTCGTGGAGACCCAGTACTTC	CASSLAFVETQYF
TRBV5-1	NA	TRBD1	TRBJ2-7	TGCGCCAGCAGCCGGGACAGAGCCTACGAGCAGTACTTC	CASSRDRAYEQYF
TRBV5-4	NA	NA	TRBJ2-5	TGTGCCAGCAGCTTGGGGTCACAACAAGAGACCCAGTACTTC	CASSLGSQQETQYF